This T cell receptor (beta chain) is from a study of T cells in tuberculosis. The method was immunoSEQ multiplex PCR; TCRdb's version includes in-frame clones alone and lacks a portion of them. The sample consists of some 41,000 clones, about 94% of them appearing once. Study outcomes and limitations: Smaller distances to GMM-specific TCRs suggested their expansion in active tuberculosis.

With respect to this clone: Its antigen is still unknown.

Trimming took 5 bases from V and 0 from J, leaving 9 bases between them. The CDR3 consists of 14 residues. Germline assignment: CDR1 SGHRS and CDR2 YFSETQ. The receptor comes from a donor aged 10-29 years with latent tuberculosis or without tuberculosis infection. Some clones in this sample may be carry-over from other donors' samples. The specimen sequenced was PBMCs. This sequence joins TRBV5-1 and TRBJ2-1; no firm D call. CDR3 nucleotide sequence: TGCGCCAGCAGGGAGCGTTTCTCCTACAATGAGCAGTTCTTC. It translates to CASRERFSYNEQFF.